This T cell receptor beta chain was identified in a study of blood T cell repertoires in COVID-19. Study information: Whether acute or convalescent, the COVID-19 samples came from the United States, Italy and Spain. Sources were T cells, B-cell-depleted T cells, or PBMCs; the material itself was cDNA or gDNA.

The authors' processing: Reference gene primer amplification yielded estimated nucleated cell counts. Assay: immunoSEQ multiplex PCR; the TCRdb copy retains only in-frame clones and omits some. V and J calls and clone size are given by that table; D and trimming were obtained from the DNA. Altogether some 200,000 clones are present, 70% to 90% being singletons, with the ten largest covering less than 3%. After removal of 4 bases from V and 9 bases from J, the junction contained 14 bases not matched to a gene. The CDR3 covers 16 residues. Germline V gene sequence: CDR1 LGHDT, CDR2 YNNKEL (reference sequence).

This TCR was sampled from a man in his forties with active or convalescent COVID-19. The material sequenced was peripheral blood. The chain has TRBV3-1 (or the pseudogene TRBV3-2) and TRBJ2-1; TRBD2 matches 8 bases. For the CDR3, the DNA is TGTGCCAGCAGCCCGAACGGGGGGGCCAAGGGAGCTGAGCAGTTCTTC. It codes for CASSPNGGAKGAEQFF.